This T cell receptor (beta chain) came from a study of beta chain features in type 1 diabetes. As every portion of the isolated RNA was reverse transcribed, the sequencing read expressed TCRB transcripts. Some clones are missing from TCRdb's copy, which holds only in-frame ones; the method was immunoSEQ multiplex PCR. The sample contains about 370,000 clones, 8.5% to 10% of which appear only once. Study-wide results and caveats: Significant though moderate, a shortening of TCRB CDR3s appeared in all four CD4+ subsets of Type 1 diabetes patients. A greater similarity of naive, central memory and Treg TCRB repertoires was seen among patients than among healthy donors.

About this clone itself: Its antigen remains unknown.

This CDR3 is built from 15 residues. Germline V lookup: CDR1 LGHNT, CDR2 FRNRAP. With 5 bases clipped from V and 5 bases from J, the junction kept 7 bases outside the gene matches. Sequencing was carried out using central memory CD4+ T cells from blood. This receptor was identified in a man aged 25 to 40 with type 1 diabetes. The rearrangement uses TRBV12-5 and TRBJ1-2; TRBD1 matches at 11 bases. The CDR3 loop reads CASGLSGTGGYGYTF. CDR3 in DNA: TGTGCTAGTGGTCTTTCCGGGACAGGGGGTTATGGCTACACCTTC. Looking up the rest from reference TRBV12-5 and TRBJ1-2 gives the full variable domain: DARVTQTPRHKVTEMGQEVTMRCQPILGHNTVFWYRQTMMQGLELLAYFRNRAPLDDSGMPKDRFSAEMPDATLATLKIQPSEPRDSAVYFCASGLSGTGGYGYTFGSGTRLTVV.